This T cell receptor (beta chain) was sequenced for a study of cytomegalovirus exposure and HLA in healthy donors. The trim removed 4 bases at V and 2 bases at J, leaving 6 bases unmatched. Per the germline V gene, CDR1 is SGHVS and CDR2 is FNYEAQ. The CDR3 consists of 16 residues. Some clones are missing from TCRdb's copy, which holds only in-frame ones; the method was immunoSEQ multiplex PCR. The profile shows a few hundred thousand clones, about nine tenths of them singletons. V is TRBV7-6 and J is TRBJ2-2; 8 bases line up with TRBD1. The TCR was taken from a woman aged 18-30 years in good health and CMV-seronegative. Material: PBMCs. CDR3 nucleotides: TGTGCCAGCAGCTCCTCCGGACAGGGAAACACCGGGGAGCTGTTTTTT. Translation gives CASSSSGQGNTGELFF.